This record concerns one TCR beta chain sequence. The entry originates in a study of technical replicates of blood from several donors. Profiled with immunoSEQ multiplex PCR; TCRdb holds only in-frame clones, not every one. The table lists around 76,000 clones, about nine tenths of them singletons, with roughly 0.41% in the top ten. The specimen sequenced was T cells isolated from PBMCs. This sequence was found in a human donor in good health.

The CDR3 region is CASSGSGMEAYGEKLFF. CDR3 coding DNA: TGTGCCAGCAGTGGGTCGGGAATGGAGGCGTACGGGGAAAAACTGTTTTTT. The V gene is TRBV2, the J gene TRBJ1-4, with D hard to call. The CDR3 runs 17 residues. The ends were cut back, 4 bases at V and 8 bases at J, with 23 bases in the middle. Germline loops: CDR1 SNHLY, CDR2 FYNNEI.